The next 25 T cell receptor beta chains were all read from a single sample in a study of T cells in Graves' hyperthyroidism and ophthalmopathy. TCR beta CDR3 regions were amplified from RNA transcripts. RT-PCR in the first round (using the HTBI primer set) targeted the TCR CDR3. TCRdb passed the multiplex PCR reads through MiXCR, listing each CDR3 protein once. The profile shows 550,000 to 650,000 distinct CDR3 sequences, around 14% of them singletons. The sequenced material came from blood. All receptors derive from a woman in her 30s with Graves' hyperthyroidism that later progressed to Graves' ophthalmopathy.

This chain uses TRBV7-9 with TRBJ1-1; D unresolved. The germline V gene has CDR1 SEHNR and CDR2 FQNEAQ (reference sequence). V was shortened by 1 base and J by 6 bases, with 12 bases between the two germline ends. There are 14 residues in the CDR3. The DNA of the CDR3 is TGTGCCAGCAGCTTAGTCGGGCTGTTCGCTGAAGCTTTCTTT. Its translation is CASSLVGLFAEAFF. Drawing the rest from reference TRBV7-9 and TRBJ1-1, the complete variable domain is DTGVSQNPRHKITKRGQNVTFRCDPISEHNRLYWYRQTLGQGPEFLTYFQNEAQLEKSRLLSDRFSAERPKGSFSTLEIQRTEQGDSAMYLCASSLVGLFAEAFFGQGTRLTVV.

At least ten counts were recorded for this clonotype. The V and J genes are TRBV19 and TRBJ1-2; 8 bases align to TRBD1. CDR1 and CDR2 from the germline V gene are LNHDA and SQIVND (reference sequence). The CDR3 sequence is 16 residues long. V shed 7 bases, J shed 4 bases, and the junction held 14 bases outside the gene matches. As DNA, the CDR3 is TGTGCCAGTACGCCCACGGACAGGGCGGGGGGCTATGGCTACACCTTC. It encodes CASTPTDRAGGYGYTF.

This clonotype showed up many times. The chain links TRBV28 to TRBJ2-2; 7 nucleotides agree with TRBD1. There are 13 residues in the CDR3. Losses at the gene ends were 5 bases for V and 9 bases for J; bases not matched to a gene: 6. Looked up from germline, CDR1 is MDHEN and CDR2 is SYDVKM. CDR3 in amino acids: CASSPRGIRELFF. The CDR3 DNA sequence: TGTGCCAGCAGTCCCAGGGGGATTCGGGAGCTGTTTTTT.

V usage is TRBV5-4 and J usage is TRBJ2-6; 10 bases are shared with TRBD1. V trimming: 6 bases; J trimming: 2 bases; junction bases outside the gene matches: 8. This CDR3 contains 17 residues. In germline, CDR1 is SGHNT, CDR2 YYREEE (reference sequence). The DNA of the CDR3 is TGTGCCAGCAACTCCCGGGACAGGGGTACTGGGGCCAACGTCCTGACTTTC. Its protein product is CASNSRDRGTGANVLTF.

J is TRBJ2-1 and V is TRBV27; TRBD2 matches at 8 bases. This CDR3 spans 16 amino acids. Germline V gene lookup returns CDR1 MNHEY and CDR2 SMNVEV (reference sequence). The V segment lost 3 bases and the J segment 9 bases; nucleotides outside the gene matches: 13. The CDR3 region is CASSLTSGGPVGEQFF. Written as DNA, the CDR3 is TGTGCCAGCAGTTTGACCTCGGGAGGGCCAGTAGGTGAGCAGTTCTTC.

This clonotype turned up a few times. A much larger clonotype is one base distant, so this may be a read error. The chain has TRBV20-1 and TRBJ2-1; 10 nucleotides line up with TRBD2. This CDR3 contains 15 residues. Germline V gives CDR1 DFQATT, CDR2 SNEGSKA (reference sequence). CDR3 DNA: TGCAGTTCTGACCTCCCAGCGGGAGGGAGCAATGAGCAGCTCTTC. This translates into CSSDLPAGGSNEQLF.

Remarks on this clonotype: At one end, the junction sequence differs from germline, possibly due to a read error. The V gene is TRBV6-2 or TRBV6-3, the J gene TRBJ2-7; 9 bases match TRBD2. The germline V gene encodes CDR1 MNHEY and CDR2 SVGEGT. This CDR3 is built from 13 residues. DNA of the CDR3: TGTGCCAGCACCGGCGGGAGGGCCTACGTGCAGTACTTC. It codes for CASTGGRAYVQYF.

This clonotype was seen many times. No DNA is shown, since the ends of the CDR3 on it are uncertain; the CDR3 is the one TCRdb lists. This chain connects TRBV12-3 or TRBV12-4 to TRBJ2-5. The CDR3 length is 12 residues, termini included. CDR3 sequence: CASSILGETQYF.

This clonotype was counted a few times. The chain is built from TRBV11-2 and TRBJ2-2; 7 bases line up with TRBD2. J lost 7 bases, V lost 1 base, and 9 bases had no gene match. The CDR3 loop spans 16 amino acids. CDR1 and CDR2 from the germline V gene are SGHAT and FQNNGV. CDR3 region: CASSLGRAGAGGELFF. CDR3 in DNA: TGTGCCAGCAGCTTAGGAAGGGCGGGAGCGGGCGGGGAGCTGTTTTTT.

This clonotype showed up many times. The chain employs TRBV19 and TRBJ1-6; D is unclear. This CDR3 region has 14 residues. Trimming cost V 10 bases and J 8 bases, with 18 bases left between them. CDR1 LNHDA and CDR2 SQIVND come from the germline V gene (reference sequence). The CDR3 bases are TGTGCCACCCAGCGGGCCCGGGATCATTCACCCCTCCACTTT. As protein: CATQRARDHSPLHF.

In this sample, this clonotype turned up many times. One end of the junction does not line up with germline, which may come from a read error. V gene TRBV12-3 or TRBV12-4 combines with J gene TRBJ1-1, with D maybe TRBD1 (5 bases). The CDR3 totals 14 residues. DNA of the CDR3: TGTGCCAGCAGTTTAGCGCATCAGGGTACTGGAGCTTTCTTT. This encodes CASSLAHQGTGAFF.

This clonotype was seen repeatedly, ten times or more. A junction end diverges from the germline sequence, so it may reflect a read error. This chain links TRBV2 with TRBJ2-7, with D tentatively TRBD1 (6 bases). The CDR3 loop spans 13 amino acids. Germline loops: CDR1 SNHLY, CDR2 FYNNEI. The CDR3 coding sequence is TGTGCCAGCAGAGAAGGGGGAGCCTACGAGCAGTACTTC. This codes for CASREGGAYEQYF.

This clonotype was recorded at least ten times. In nucleotides, the CDR3 is TGTGCCAGCAGAAGCCTGGGACTAGCGGGGAGTTACTACGAGCAGTACTTC. Protein sequence: CASRSLGLAGSYYEQYF. The chain couples TRBV6-2 or TRBV6-3 to TRBJ2-7; 13 nucleotides line up with TRBD2. V dropped 6 bases and J dropped 3; count of bases not matched to a gene: 11. The CDR3 consists of 17 residues. The germline gives CDR1 MNHEY, CDR2 SVGEGT.

This clonotype was counted at least ten times. The gene calls are TRBV29-1 and TRBJ1-2; D ambiguous. V lost 3 bases and J 6 bases, leaving 14 bases between the germline ends. CDR1 is SQVTM, CDR2 ANQGSEA, per germline. The CDR3 contains 13 residues. The CDR3 loop is CSVDQEGWNGYTF. The CDR3 coding sequence is TGCAGCGTTGACCAGGAGGGTTGGAATGGCTACACCTTC.

This sequence joins TRBV30 and TRBJ1-3; D may be TRBD1 (6 bases). The germline V gene encodes CDR1 GTSNPN and CDR2 SVGIG (reference sequence). The V end lost 3 bases, the J end lost 4 bases, and 13 bases lay between the germline ends. The CDR3 extends over 14 amino acids. CDR3 amino acids: CAWRLDSRGNTIYF. The CDR3 bases are TGTGCCTGGAGACTGGACAGCCGGGGAAACACCATATATTTT.

This clonotype was recorded a few times. The chain links TRBV10-3 to TRBJ2-1; 9 nucleotides agree with TRBD2. The CDR3 runs 13 residues. The germline gives CDR1 ENHRY, CDR2 SYGVKD. The V gene end was trimmed by 7 bases and the J gene end by 7 bases; junction bases not matched to a gene: 5. CDR3 bases: TGTGCCATCAAGGCTAGCGGGGCGAATGAGCAGTTCTTC. Translating it yields CAIKASGANEQFF.

This chain joins TRBV4-1 and TRBJ2-1; D possibly matches TRBD1 or TRBD2 (6 bases each). The CDR3 loop spans 15 amino acids. V lost 3 bases and J lost 5, with 14 bases in between. Germline V gene sequence: CDR1 MGHRA, CDR2 YSYEKL. The CDR3 nucleotides read TGCGCCAGCAGCCAGAATTGGGGGGCGCACAATGAGCAGTTCTTC. Amino acids: CASSQNWGAHNEQFF.

This clonotype appeared a few times. V usage is TRBV7-9 and J usage is TRBJ2-1; no reliable D call. V lost 0 bases and J lost 0, with 9 bases in between. The germline CDR1 and CDR2 sequences are SEHNR and FQNEAQ (reference sequence). The CDR3 covers 16 residues. The CDR3 region is CASSLAASSSYNEQFF. CDR3 sequence (DNA): TGTGCCAGCAGCTTAGCAGCGTCGAGCTCCTACAATGAGCAGTTCTTC.

V is TRBV4-2 and J is TRBJ1-5; D gene unclear. V was pared by 5 bases and J by 2 bases, with 7 bases between. The CDR3 covers 13 residues. The germline V gene encodes CDR1 LGHNA and CDR2 YNFKEQ. The CDR3 here is CASSGDGNQPQHF. The CDR3, as DNA: TGTGCCAGCAGCGGGGATGGCAATCAGCCCCAGCATTTT.

This clonotype was detected many times. The chain is built from TRBV28 and TRBJ2-3; D is uncertain. CDR1 and CDR2 (germline): MDHEN, SYDVKM. The CDR3 sequence is 14 residues long. The V and J ends lost 7 bases and 1 base respectively, with 12 bases between them. CDR3 amino acids: CASMNRRGTDTQYF. The CDR3 nucleotides are TGTGCCAGCATGAACCGTAGAGGCACAGATACGCAGTATTTT. The full variable domain, completed using reference TRBV28 and TRBJ2-3, is DVKVTQSSRYLVKRTGEKVFLECVQDMDHENMFWYRQDPGLGLRLIYFSYDVKMKEKGDIPEGYSVSREKKERFSLILESASTNQTSMYLCASMNRRGTDTQYFGPGTRLTVL.

This clonotype was counted at least ten times. The V and J genes are TRBV24-1 and TRBJ1-1; the D is unclear. The germline V gene encodes CDR1 KGHDR and CDR2 SFDVKD. The CDR3 runs 13 residues. V lost 9 bases and J 1 base, leaving 11 bases between the germline ends. The CDR3 loop reads CATSTVGNTEAFF. The CDR3 DNA reads TGTGCCACCTCAACAGTTGGGAACACTGAAGCTTTCTTT.

This chain uses TRBV12-3 or TRBV12-4 with TRBJ2-4, with 10 bases that match TRBD2. With 6 bases clipped from V and 0 bases from J, the junction kept 8 bases outside the gene matches. There are 17 residues in the CDR3. Written as DNA, the CDR3 is TGTGCCAGCAGCTTCGGACTAGCGGCCGCAGCCAAAAACATTCAGTACTTC. It specifies CASSFGLAAAAKNIQYF.

This clonotype occurred many times. The chain couples TRBV6-1 to TRBJ2-1, with D tentatively TRBD2 (5 bases). V shed 1 base and J shed 6 bases, with 10 bases lying between them. The CDR3 has 14 residues. Per germline, CDR1 MNHNS and CDR2 SASEGT. DNA of the CDR3: TGTGCCAGCAGTGAAGTTCGAGGAGGCAATGAGCAGTTCTTC. Its translation is CASSEVRGGNEQFF.

The chain recombines TRBV12-3 or TRBV12-4 with TRBJ1-2; D is perhaps TRBD1 (5 bases). V shed 5 bases and J shed 5 bases, with 15 bases lying between them. The CDR3 covers 14 residues. The CDR3: CASSGIRGYYGYTF. CDR3 DNA sequence: TGTGCCAGCAGTGGGATTAGGGGATATTATGGCTACACCTTC.

The rearrangement uses TRBV9 and TRBJ2-6, with TRBD1 as a possible D gene (5 bases). Germline CDR1 SGDLS, CDR2 YYNGEE. This CDR3 has 18 amino acids. With 1 base removed from V and 0 bases from J, the gap between germline ends came to 14 bases. The CDR3 loop is CASSVPKTVNSGANVLTF. As DNA, the CDR3 is TGTGCCAGCAGCGTACCGAAGACAGTAAACTCTGGGGCCAACGTCCTGACTTTC.